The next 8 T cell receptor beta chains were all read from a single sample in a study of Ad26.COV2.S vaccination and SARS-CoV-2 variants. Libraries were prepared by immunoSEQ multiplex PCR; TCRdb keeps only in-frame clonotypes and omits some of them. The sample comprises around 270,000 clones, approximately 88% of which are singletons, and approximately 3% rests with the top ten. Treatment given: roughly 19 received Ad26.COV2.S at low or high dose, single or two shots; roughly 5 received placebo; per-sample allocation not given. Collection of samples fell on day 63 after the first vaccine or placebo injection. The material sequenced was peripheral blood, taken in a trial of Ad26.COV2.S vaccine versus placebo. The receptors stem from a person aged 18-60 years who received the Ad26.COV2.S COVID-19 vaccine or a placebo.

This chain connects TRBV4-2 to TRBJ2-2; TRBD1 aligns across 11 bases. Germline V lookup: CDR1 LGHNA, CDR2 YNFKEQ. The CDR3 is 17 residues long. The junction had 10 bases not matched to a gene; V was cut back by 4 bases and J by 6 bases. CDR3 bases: TGTGCCAGCAGCCCCCGGACAGGGGGCGATTTACCCGGGGAGCTGTTTTTT. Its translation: CASSPRTGGDLPGELFF.

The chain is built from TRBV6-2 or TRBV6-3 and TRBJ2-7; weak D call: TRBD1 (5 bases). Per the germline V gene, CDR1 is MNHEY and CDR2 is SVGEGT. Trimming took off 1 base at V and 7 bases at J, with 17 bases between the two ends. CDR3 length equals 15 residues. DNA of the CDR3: TGTGCCAGCAGTTACTTGGGGCAGGGAATGGGGGAGCAGTACGTC. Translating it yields CASSYLGQGMGEQYV.

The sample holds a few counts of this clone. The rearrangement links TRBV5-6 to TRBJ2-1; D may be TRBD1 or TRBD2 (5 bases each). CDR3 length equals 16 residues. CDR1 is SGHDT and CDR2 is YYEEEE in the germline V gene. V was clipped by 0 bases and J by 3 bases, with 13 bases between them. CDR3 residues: CASSLELGEIYNEQFF. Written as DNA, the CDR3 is TGTGCCAGCAGCTTGGAACTAGGGGAGATCTACAATGAGCAGTTCTTC.

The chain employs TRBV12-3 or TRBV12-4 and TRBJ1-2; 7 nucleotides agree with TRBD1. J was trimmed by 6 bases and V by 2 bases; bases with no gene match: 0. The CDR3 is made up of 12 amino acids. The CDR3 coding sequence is TGTGCCAGCAGTTTACAGGGGGATGGCTACACCTTC. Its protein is CASSLQGDGYTF.

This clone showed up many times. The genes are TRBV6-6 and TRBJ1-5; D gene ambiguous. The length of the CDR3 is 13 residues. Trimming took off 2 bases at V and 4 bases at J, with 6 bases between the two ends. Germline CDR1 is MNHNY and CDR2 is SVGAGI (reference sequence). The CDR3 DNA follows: TGTGCCAGCAGTTACGTCCCAAATCAGCCCCAGCATTTT. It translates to CASSYVPNQPQHF.

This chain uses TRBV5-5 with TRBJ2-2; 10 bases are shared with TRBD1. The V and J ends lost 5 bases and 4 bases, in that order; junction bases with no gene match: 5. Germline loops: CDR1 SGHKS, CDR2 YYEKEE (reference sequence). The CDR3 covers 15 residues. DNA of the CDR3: TGTGCCAGCAGTTTTGGGACAGGGGCCACCGGGGAGCTGTTTTTT. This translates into CASSFGTGATGELFF.

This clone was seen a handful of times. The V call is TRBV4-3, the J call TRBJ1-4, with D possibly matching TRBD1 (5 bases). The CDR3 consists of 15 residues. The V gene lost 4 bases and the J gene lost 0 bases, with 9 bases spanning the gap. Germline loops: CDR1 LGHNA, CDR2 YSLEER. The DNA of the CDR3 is TGCGCCAGCAGCCCCTCGGGGGCAACTAATGAAAAACTGTTTTTT. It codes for CASSPSGATNEKLFF.

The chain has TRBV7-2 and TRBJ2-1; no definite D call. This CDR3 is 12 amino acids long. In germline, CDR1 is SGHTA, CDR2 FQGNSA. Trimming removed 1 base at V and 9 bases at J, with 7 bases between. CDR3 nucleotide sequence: TGTGCCAGCAGCTTAGAGCTGGGTGAGCAGTTCTTC. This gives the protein CASSLELGEQFF.